Each of the 10 T cell receptor beta chains below was sequenced from the same sample in a study of blood T cell repertoires in COVID-19. Profiling relied on immunoSEQ multiplex PCR, and the TCRdb table lists in-frame clones only, not all of them. The table has some 270,000 clones, around 84% seen once. What was sequenced was PBMCs or T cells enriched from blood (not recorded which). The receptors derive from a woman aged 45 to 65 who had been exposed to COVID-19.

This clone was detected only once. The chain carries TRBV9 and TRBJ1-1, with no clear D. Germline V gene lookup returns CDR1 SGDLS and CDR2 YYNGEE. The CDR3 extends over 14 amino acids. V was shortened by 3 bases and J by 1 base, with 10 bases between the two germline ends. The CDR3 region is CASSAHSGNTEAFF. The CDR3, as DNA: TGTGCCAGCAGCGCACACAGTGGGAACACTGAAGCTTTCTTT.

The rearrangement links TRBV4-1 to TRBJ1-1, with a weak D call TRBD1 (6 bases). V lost 1 base and J lost 5, with 11 bases in between. This CDR3 is built from 14 residues. Germline lookup yields CDR1 MGHRA and CDR2 YSYEKL. The CDR3 nucleotides are TGCGCCAGCAGCCAAGCGATCAGGGGAACTGAAGCTTTCTTT. It encodes CASSQAIRGTEAFF.

The CDR3 region is CASSLDRVQPQHF. Here the CDR3 DNA reads TGTGCCAGCAGCTTGGACAGGGTTCAGCCCCAGCATTTT. This rearrangement joins TRBV5-6 to TRBJ1-5; maybe TRBD1 (6 bases). V lost 0 bases and J 6 bases, leaving 7 bases between the germline ends. The germline V gene encodes CDR1 SGHDT and CDR2 YYEEEE. The CDR3 covers 13 residues.

The chain carries TRBV28 and TRBJ2-2, with D possibly TRBD1 on 5 matching bases. The CDR3 length is 14 residues. The V end was cut by 6 bases, the J end by 1 base, with 9 bases between. CDR1 MDHEN and CDR2 SYDVKM come from the germline V gene. The DNA of the CDR3 is TGTGCCAGCAGGTCCACAGGGAACACCGGGGAGCTGTTTTTT. This codes for CASRSTGNTGELFF.

The V call is TRBV12-5, the J call TRBJ1-2; tentatively, D is TRBD1 (5 bases). V was cut by 1 base and J by 5 bases, with 17 bases left in between. The V gene's germline CDR1 is LGHNT and CDR2 FRNRAP. CDR3 length: 16 residues. The CDR3 DNA is TGTGCTAGTGGTTTGGGAATAGACAGCAGACTTTATGGCTACACCTTC. Translating gives CASGLGIDSRLYGYTF.

This chain connects TRBV20-1 to TRBJ2-1; 11 nucleotides line up with TRBD2. CDR1 is DFQATT and CDR2 is SNEGSKA in the germline V gene (reference sequence). V lost 3 bases to trimming and J lost 3 bases; unmatched junction nucleotides: 4. This CDR3 region has 15 residues. The DNA of the CDR3 is TGCAGTGCTAGTAGACTAGCGGGGAACTACAATGAGCAGTTCTTC. This encodes CSASRLAGNYNEQFF.

The chain couples TRBV29-1 to TRBJ2-7, with D uncertain. The CDR3 is 12 residues long. CDR1 is SQVTM and CDR2 is ANQGSEA in the germline V gene. V lost 4 bases, J lost 3 bases, and 10 bases lay in between. CDR3 residues: CSVGPDNYEQYF. The CDR3 DNA is TGCAGCGTTGGTCCAGACAACTACGAGCAGTACTTC.

The chain combines TRBV2 with TRBJ1-1, with D hard to call. The V gene lost 6 bases and the J gene lost 9 bases, with 14 bases spanning the gap. CDR3 length equals 12 residues. Per germline, CDR1 SNHLY and CDR2 FYNNEI. The CDR3 loop is CASSPSERQAFF. CDR3 nucleotide sequence: TGTGCCAGCAGCCCCAGTGAGAGGCAAGCTTTCTTT.

V and J are TRBV10-3 and TRBJ1-1; 10 nucleotides match TRBD1. V lost 5 bases to trimming and J lost 5 bases; unmatched junction nucleotides: 8. This CDR3 comprises 15 residues. CDR1 and CDR2 (germline): ENHRY, SYGVKD. CDR3 loop: CAISPDRGLGTEAFF. CDR3 sequence (DNA): TGTGCCATCAGTCCCGACAGGGGGCTAGGTACTGAAGCTTTCTTT.

The CDR3 protein is CAREDRHSYNSPLHF. The CDR3 DNA is TGCGCCAGGGAGGACAGGCACTCCTATAATTCACCCCTCCACTTT. The V gene is TRBV23-1, the J gene TRBJ1-6; 7 nucleotides line up with TRBD1. TRBV23-1 is recorded as an ORF, its role being uncertain. The CDR3 runs to 15 residues. Unmatched junction bases numbered 5, after V lost 9 bases and J lost 0 bases.